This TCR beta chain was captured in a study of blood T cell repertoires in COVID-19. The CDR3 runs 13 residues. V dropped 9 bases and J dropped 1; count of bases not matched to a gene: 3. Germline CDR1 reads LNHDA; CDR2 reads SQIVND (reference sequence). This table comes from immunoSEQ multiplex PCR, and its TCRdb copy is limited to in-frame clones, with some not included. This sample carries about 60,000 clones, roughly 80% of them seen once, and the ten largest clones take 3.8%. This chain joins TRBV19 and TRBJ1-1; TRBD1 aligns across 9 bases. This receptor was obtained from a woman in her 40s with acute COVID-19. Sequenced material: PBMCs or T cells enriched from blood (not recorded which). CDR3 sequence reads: CASNRGRNTEAFF. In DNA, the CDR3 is TGTGCCAGCAACAGGGGGCGGAACACTGAAGCTTTCTTT.